This TCR beta chain was recovered during a study of human T cells and chemical hapten exposure. The overall study: Each patch test put 0.01% DPC on the upper back, and results were read at 6 days. Slight volume differences across pooled libraries mainly accounted for varying per-sample TCR yields.

After removal of 0 bases from V and 9 bases from J, the junction contained 5 bases not matched to a gene. The CDR3 is 16 amino acids. The germline gives CDR1 WSHSY, CDR2 SAAADI. In the library, unique molecular identifiers were attached to individual cDNA molecules. Using its own MiXCR run on the RACE reads, TCRdb lists one record per CDR3 protein. The top ten clones hold around 3.1% of a sample with around 92,000 distinct CDR3 sequences, less than 14% of them seen once. Study findings and constraints: Versus controls, significantly more large CDR3 similarity clusters arose from expanded TCRs.

This clonotype was counted a few times. Its cognate antigen is unknown. Regarding time point: pre-sensitization, week 0. Specified treatment: therapeutic diphenylcyclopropenone sensitization with weekly scalp DPC. The sequence derives from a woman in her sixties or seventies with alopecia areata. Some clones in this sample may be carry-over from other donors' samples. The rearrangement joins TRBV10-2 to TRBJ2-1, with 13 nucleotides matching TRBD2. Source: whole blood, taken in connection with sensitization to the hapten diphenylcyclopropenone (DPC). CDR3 sequence: CASSESTSGGAAEQFF. CDR3 DNA: TGCGCCAGCAGTGAGTCAACTAGCGGGGGGGCGGCTGAGCAGTTCTTC.